This TCR beta chain was profiled in a study of CD8 T cells in ankylosing spondylitis. This CDR3 comprises 16 residues. Trimming removed 5 bases at V and 3 bases at J, with 17 bases between. At least ten counts were recorded for this clonotype. Quantitative molecular-barcoded 5'-RACE generated the TCR beta libraries. TCRdb ran MiXCR on the 5' RACE reads and lists one entry per CDR3 protein. Among some 300,000 distinct CDR3 sequences, less than 25% were seen once, and the ten largest hold about 3.7%. The chain links TRBV12-3 or TRBV12-4 to TRBJ2-1, with D perhaps TRBD2 (5 bases). The sequence derives from a female donor with ankylosing spondylitis or in good health (not recorded which). Sequencing input: blood, either unsorted or a sorted T cell fraction (not recorded which). In DNA form, the CDR3 reads TGTGCCAGCAGTCCAGAACGGAGCGGAGGCTACAATGAGCAGTTCTTC. This sequence encodes CASSPERSGGYNEQFF.